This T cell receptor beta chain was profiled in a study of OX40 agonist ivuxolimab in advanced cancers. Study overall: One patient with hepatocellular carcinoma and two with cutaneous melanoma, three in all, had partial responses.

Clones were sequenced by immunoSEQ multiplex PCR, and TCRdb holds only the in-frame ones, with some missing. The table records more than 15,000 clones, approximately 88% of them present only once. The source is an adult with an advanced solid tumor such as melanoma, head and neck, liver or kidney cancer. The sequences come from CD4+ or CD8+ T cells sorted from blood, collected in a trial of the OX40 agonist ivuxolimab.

The CDR3 DNA is TGTGCCAGCAGCGTAAGACAGGGGGCCTACGAGCAGTACTTC. This codes for CASSVRQGAYEQYF. The V gene is TRBV9, the J gene TRBJ2-7; 9 bases align to TRBD1. Germline CDR1 reads SGDLS; CDR2 reads YYNGEE. This CDR3 spans 14 amino acids. With 1 base clipped from V and 2 bases from J, the junction kept 1 base outside the gene matches.